These 7 T cell receptor beta chains were all obtained from the same sample, sequenced in a study of memory CD4+ T cells and cytomegalovirus serostatus. Single viable CD3+CD4+CD8-CD45RO+ cells were sorted as the memory CD4+ T cells. Only in-frame clones appear in the TCRdb table, and some are missing; sequencing was by immunoSEQ multiplex PCR. The profile shows about 64,000 clones, 70% to 80% of them singletons. The sequenced material came from memory CD4+ T cells from blood. The receptor source for this set is an adult in good health and CMV-seronegative.

This clone was found once. The V and J genes are TRBV19 and TRBJ1-5; a weak D match, TRBD1 (5 bases). Trimming removed 6 bases at V and 5 bases at J, with 17 bases between. Germline CDR1 reads LNHDA; CDR2 reads SQIVND (reference sequence). This CDR3 comprises 15 residues. The CDR3 coding sequence is TGTGCCAGTAGAGTGGACCGGGACGGTTATCAGCCCCAGCATTTT. Translation: CASRVDRDGYQPQHF.

The gene calls are TRBV4-3 and TRBJ1-4; D gene unclear. This CDR3 comprises 16 residues. The ends were cut back, 0 bases at V and 3 bases at J, with 11 bases in the middle. Germline V gene data show CDR1 as LGHNA and CDR2 as YSLEER. In DNA form, the CDR3 reads TGCGCCAGCAGCCAAGATACTAGGAGATCTAATGAAAAACTGTTTTTT. Its protein is CASSQDTRRSNEKLFF.

This chain links TRBV5-1 with TRBJ1-1, with 10 bases identical to TRBD1. Per the germline V gene, CDR1 is SGHRS and CDR2 is YFSETQ. This CDR3 has 16 residues. V lost 9 bases, J lost 3 bases, and 14 bases stayed unmatched. The CDR3 DNA reads as TGCGCCATCCTAGGACAGGGGGTATCTAGTGACACTGAAGCTTTCTTT. Translated, it gives CAILGQGVSSDTEAFF.

The gene calls are TRBV7-9 and TRBJ1-1, with 8 bases fitting TRBD1. CDR1 and CDR2 (germline): SEHNR, FQNEAQ (reference sequence). V shed 4 bases, J shed 3 bases, and the junction held 7 bases outside the gene matches. The CDR3 totals 15 residues. As DNA, the CDR3 is TGTGCCAGCAGCTCTTTCACAGGGGGGCACACTGAAGCTTTCTTT. Its translation: CASSSFTGGHTEAFF.

The chain has TRBV10-3 and TRBJ1-3; D perhaps matches TRBD1 (5 bases). Germline V lookup: CDR1 ENHRY, CDR2 SYGVKD. The length of the CDR3 is 14 residues. The germline V and J ends were trimmed by 2 bases and 3 bases, with 8 bases remaining between them. The CDR3 region has the DNA TGTGCCATCAGTGAGGGGGGTGTTGGAAACACCATATATTTT. Translation: CAISEGGVGNTIYF.

The chain is built from TRBV28 and TRBJ1-1; D gene unclear. Trimming shortened V by 3 bases and J by 8 bases, and 10 bases separated the two germline ends. CDR1 is MDHEN, CDR2 SYDVKM, per germline. The CDR3 covers 12 residues. CDR3 DNA sequence: TGTGCCAGCAGTTTTCGGGCCTGGGAAGCTTTCTTT. Amino acids: CASSFRAWEAFF.

The chain couples TRBV18 to TRBJ1-3, with D possibly being TRBD1 (6 bases). CDR3 length equals 17 residues. V shed 0 bases and J shed 4 bases, with 16 bases lying between them. CDR1 KGHSH and CDR2 LQKENI come from the germline V gene. The CDR3 is CASSPPLRGLGGNTIYF. The DNA for the CDR3 is TGTGCCAGCTCACCACCCCTGCGGGGGCTGGGGGGAAACACCATATATTTT.